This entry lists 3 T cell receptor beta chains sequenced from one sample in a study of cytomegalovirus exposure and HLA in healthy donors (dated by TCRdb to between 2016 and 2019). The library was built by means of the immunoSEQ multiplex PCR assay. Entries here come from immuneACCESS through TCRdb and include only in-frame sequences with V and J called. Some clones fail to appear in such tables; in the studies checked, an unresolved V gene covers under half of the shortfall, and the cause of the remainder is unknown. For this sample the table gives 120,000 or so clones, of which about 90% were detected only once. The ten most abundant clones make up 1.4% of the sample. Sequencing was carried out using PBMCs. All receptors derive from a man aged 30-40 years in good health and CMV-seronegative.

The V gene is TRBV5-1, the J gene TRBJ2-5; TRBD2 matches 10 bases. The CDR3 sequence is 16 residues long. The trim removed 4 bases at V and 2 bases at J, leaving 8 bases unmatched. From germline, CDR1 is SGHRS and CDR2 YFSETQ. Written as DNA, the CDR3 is TGCGCCAGCAGCACCGGACTAGCGGATTTTCAAGAGACCCAGTACTTC. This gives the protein CASSTGLADFQETQYF.

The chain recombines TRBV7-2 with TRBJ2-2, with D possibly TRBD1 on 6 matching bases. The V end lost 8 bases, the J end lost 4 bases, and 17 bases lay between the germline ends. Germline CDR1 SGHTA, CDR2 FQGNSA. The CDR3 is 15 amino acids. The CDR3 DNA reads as TGTGCCAGCGGATACAGGGTTGGAGGCACCGGGGAGCTGTTTTTT. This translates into CASGYRVGGTGELFF.

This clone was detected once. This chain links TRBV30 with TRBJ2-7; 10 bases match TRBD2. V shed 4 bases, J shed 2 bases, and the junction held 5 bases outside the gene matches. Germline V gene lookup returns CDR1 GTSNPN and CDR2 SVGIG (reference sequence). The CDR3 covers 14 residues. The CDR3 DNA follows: TGTGCCTGGACGCCAAGCGGGAGGGCCTACGAGCAGTACTTC. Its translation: CAWTPSGRAYEQYF.